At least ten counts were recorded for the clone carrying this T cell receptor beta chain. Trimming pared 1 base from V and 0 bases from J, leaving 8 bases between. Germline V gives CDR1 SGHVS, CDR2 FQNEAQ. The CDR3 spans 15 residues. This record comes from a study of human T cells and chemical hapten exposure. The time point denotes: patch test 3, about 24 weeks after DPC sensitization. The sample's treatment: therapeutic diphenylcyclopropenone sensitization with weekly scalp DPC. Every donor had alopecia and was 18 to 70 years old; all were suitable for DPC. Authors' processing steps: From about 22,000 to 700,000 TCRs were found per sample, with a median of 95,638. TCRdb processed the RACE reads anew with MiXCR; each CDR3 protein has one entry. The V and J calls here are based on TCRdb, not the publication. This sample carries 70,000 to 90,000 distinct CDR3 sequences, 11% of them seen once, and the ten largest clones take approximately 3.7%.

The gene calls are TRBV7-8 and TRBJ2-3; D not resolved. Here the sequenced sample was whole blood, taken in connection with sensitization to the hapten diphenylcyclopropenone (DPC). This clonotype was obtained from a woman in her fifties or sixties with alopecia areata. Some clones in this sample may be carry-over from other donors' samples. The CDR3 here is CASSLGPSSTDTQYF. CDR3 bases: TGTGCCAGCAGCTTAGGACCATCTAGCACAGATACGCAGTATTTT.